The 18 T cell receptor beta chains presented below share a single source sample, sequenced in a study of a mutant IDH1 vaccine in newly diagnosed glioma. Time point meaning: week 11, during vaccination. The vaccine gave 300 ug of a 20-mer mutant IDH1 peptide subcutaneously per dose. These receptors' antigens are unknown. Clones were sequenced by immunoSEQ multiplex PCR, and TCRdb holds only the in-frame ones, with some missing. The sample lists about 110,000 clones, roughly nine tenths seen once, with more than 0.55% in the top ten. The sequenced sample was PBMCs, obtained from a glioma patient whose treatment included an IDH1 peptide vaccine. Receptor source: a woman aged 50 to 60 with glioma.

V usage is TRBV5-1 and J usage is TRBJ2-4; weak D call: TRBD2 (6 bases). The CDR3 spans 14 residues. V dropped 0 bases and J dropped 8 bases, with 12 bases sitting between them. Germline V lookup: CDR1 SGHRS, CDR2 YFSETQ. CDR3 sequence: CASSLDGGEDIQYF. As DNA, the CDR3 is TGCGCCAGCAGCTTGGATGGAGGGGAGGACATTCAGTACTTC. The full variable domain, its missing parts supplied by reference TRBV5-1 and TRBJ2-4, is KAGVTQTPRYLIKTRGQQVTLSCSPISGHRSVSWYQQTPGQGLQFLFEYFSETQRNKGNFPGRFSGRQFSNSRSEMNVSTLELGDSALYLCASSLDGGEDIQYFGAGTRLSVL.

V and J are TRBV2 and TRBJ2-1; the D is unclear. This CDR3 has 15 amino acids. Germline CDR1 and CDR2: SNHLY and FYNNEI. V lost 3 bases and J 0 bases, leaving 9 bases between the germline ends. The CDR3 DNA follows: TGTGCCAGCAGTGACCTAAAAGGCTCCTACAATGAGCAGTTCTTC. Translation: CASSDLKGSYNEQFF.

The chain recombines TRBV28 with TRBJ1-2, with 8 bases fitting TRBD1. The CDR3 length is 17 residues. Losses at the gene ends were 4 bases for V and 5 bases for J; bases not matched to a gene: 15. Looked up from germline, CDR1 is MDHEN and CDR2 is SYDVKM. The CDR3, as DNA: TGTGCCAGCAGTTCCCCCCCAGGGGGCAAACGGGAGTATGGCTACACCTTC. Translating gives CASSSPPGGKREYGYTF.

This chain joins TRBV7-9 and TRBJ2-7, with D tentatively TRBD2 (6 bases). V was clipped by 5 bases and J by 4 bases, with 21 bases between them. The germline gives CDR1 SEHNR, CDR2 FQNEAQ (reference sequence). This CDR3 contains 16 residues. CDR3 amino acids: CASSPPTGLASYEQYF. In DNA form, the CDR3 reads TGTGCCAGCAGCCCTCCTACGGGACTCGCGTCGTACGAGCAGTACTTC. Full variable domain (rest looked up from reference TRBV7-9 and TRBJ2-7): DTGVSQNPRHKITKRGQNVTFRCDPISEHNRLYWYRQTLGQGPEFLTYFQNEAQLEKSRLLSDRFSAERPKGSFSTLEIQRTEQGDSAMYLCASSPPTGLASYEQYFGPGTRLTVT.

This clone was counted once. This rearrangement joins TRBV18 to TRBJ2-1; 11 bases map to TRBD2. Losses at the gene ends were 6 bases for V and 9 bases for J; bases not matched to a gene: 4. The germline V gene encodes CDR1 KGHSH and CDR2 LQKENI. The CDR3 length is 13 residues. DNA of the CDR3: TGTGCCAGCTCCCAACTAGCGGGAGTTGAGCAGTTCTTC. It specifies CASSQLAGVEQFF.

DNA for the CDR3: TGTGCCAGCAGCAACCCTCGGACCCATTGGGATGGCTACACCTTC. It yields the protein CASSNPRTHWDGYTF. The chain carries TRBV11-2 and TRBJ1-2, with D uncertain. The ends were cut back, 5 bases at V and 6 bases at J, with 19 bases in the middle. CDR1 SGHAT and CDR2 FQNNGV come from the germline V gene. This CDR3 spans 15 amino acids.

The rearrangement links TRBV5-4 to TRBJ2-3; 9 positions match TRBD1. The ends lost 3 bases at V and 2 bases at J; junction bases unmatched: 7. This CDR3 comprises 16 residues. CDR1 and CDR2 (germline): SGHNT, YYREEE (reference sequence). This CDR3 is CASSSGGQGNTDTQYF. CDR3 nucleotides: TGTGCCAGCAGCTCAGGAGGACAGGGGAACACAGATACGCAGTATTTT.

This chain connects TRBV28 to TRBJ1-4; TRBD1 agrees at 12 bases. V lost 9 bases and J lost 10; bases outside the gene matches: 6. From germline, CDR1 is MDHEN and CDR2 SYDVKM. This CDR3 has 13 amino acids. CDR3 sequence (DNA): TGTGCCAGTGCCGGGACAGGGGGCCTAAAACTGTTTTTT. This translates into CASAGTGGLKLFF.

The genes are TRBV28 and TRBJ2-1; D uncertain. From germline, CDR1 is MDHEN and CDR2 SYDVKM. CDR3 length: 11 amino acids. With 5 bases removed from V and 4 bases from J, the gap between germline ends came to 3 bases. The CDR3 DNA sequence: TGTGCCAGCAGTCAGTACAATGAGCAGTTCTTC. It yields the protein CASSQYNEQFF.

The chain employs TRBV7-9 and TRBJ2-1, with D uncertain. Germline lookup yields CDR1 SEHNR and CDR2 FQNEAQ (reference sequence). The length of the CDR3 is 11 residues. Trimming cost V 2 bases and J 6 bases, with 2 bases left between them. In nucleotides, the CDR3 is TGTGCCAGCAGCTTAAGCAATGAGCAGTTCTTC. Encoded protein: CASSLSNEQFF.

This clone appeared once. Written as DNA, the CDR3 is TGTGCCAGCAGCCCTTCCGGGACTGCCTCCTACGAGCAGTACTTC. Translating it yields CASSPSGTASYEQYF. The chain links TRBV9 to TRBJ2-7; TRBD2 might be the D (6 bases). The germline V gene has CDR1 SGDLS and CDR2 YYNGEE. Trimming removed 4 bases from V and 0 bases from J, with 14 bases in between. The CDR3 consists of 15 residues.

The V call is TRBV10-2, the J call TRBJ2-2; D ambiguous. The CDR3 loop spans 14 amino acids. Trimming removed 2 bases from V and 2 bases from J, with 6 bases in between. CDR1 WSHSY and CDR2 SAAADI come from the germline V gene. The CDR3 is CASSEGQNTGELFF. CDR3 bases: TGCGCCAGCAGTGAGGGGCAAAACACCGGGGAGCTGTTTTTT.

J is TRBJ2-7 and V is TRBV28, with TRBD2 identical over 11 bases. Unmatched junction bases numbered 6, after V lost 2 bases and J lost 3 bases. CDR3 size: 16 residues. Germline assignment: CDR1 MDHEN and CDR2 SYDVKM. The CDR3 sequence is CASSLTLAGGYYEQYF. Written as DNA, the CDR3 is TGTGCCAGCAGTTTAACCTTAGCGGGAGGGTACTACGAGCAGTACTTC.

The V gene is TRBV27, the J gene TRBJ2-5; 12 nucleotides agree with TRBD2. Looked up from germline, CDR1 is MNHEY and CDR2 is SMNVEV (reference sequence). The CDR3 is 15 residues long. V lost 3 bases to trimming and J lost 3 bases; unmatched junction nucleotides: 2. CDR3: CASSFWTSGKETQYF. CDR3 sequence (DNA): TGTGCCAGCAGTTTCTGGACTAGCGGGAAAGAGACCCAGTACTTC.

DNA for the CDR3: TGTGCCAGCAGCTTAGGGACTAGCGGGATTGGGAATGAGCAGTTCTTC. Protein sequence: CASSLGTSGIGNEQFF. J is TRBJ2-1 and V is TRBV11-2; 12 bases align to TRBD2. Germline V CDR1 and CDR2: SGHAT, FQNNGV. V lost 1 base and J lost 7; bases outside the gene matches: 5. CDR3 length equals 16 residues.

As for this clone: Compared with germline, one end of the junction differs, possibly owing to a read error. The chain is built from TRBV9 and TRBJ2-2; TRBD1 might be the D (6 bases). This CDR3 has 13 residues. Per germline, CDR1 SGDLS and CDR2 YYNGEE. CDR3 residues: CASRVGGTGELFF. In DNA form, the CDR3 reads TGTGCCAGCAGAGTAGGGGGCACCGGGGAGCTGTTTTTT.

The sample holds a few counts of this clone. CDR3 region: CAISADRVYGYTF. The CDR3 DNA reads as TGTGCCATCAGTGCCGACAGGGTCTATGGCTACACCTTC. The rearrangement links TRBV10-3 to TRBJ1-2; 7 positions match TRBD1. The CDR3 spans 13 residues. V lost 4 bases, J lost 4 bases, and 3 bases stayed unmatched. Germline V gene data show CDR1 as ENHRY and CDR2 as SYGVKD.

This clone was found once. The chain uses TRBV19 and TRBJ2-7, with 8 bases fitting TRBD1. Germline CDR1 LNHDA, CDR2 SQIVND (reference sequence). The junction had 7 bases not matched to a gene; V was cut back by 5 bases and J by 1 base. This CDR3 has 15 residues. DNA for the CDR3: TGTGCCAGTAGTTCTGGGACAGGCCCTTCCTACGAGCAGTACTTC. Amino acids: CASSSGTGPSYEQYF.